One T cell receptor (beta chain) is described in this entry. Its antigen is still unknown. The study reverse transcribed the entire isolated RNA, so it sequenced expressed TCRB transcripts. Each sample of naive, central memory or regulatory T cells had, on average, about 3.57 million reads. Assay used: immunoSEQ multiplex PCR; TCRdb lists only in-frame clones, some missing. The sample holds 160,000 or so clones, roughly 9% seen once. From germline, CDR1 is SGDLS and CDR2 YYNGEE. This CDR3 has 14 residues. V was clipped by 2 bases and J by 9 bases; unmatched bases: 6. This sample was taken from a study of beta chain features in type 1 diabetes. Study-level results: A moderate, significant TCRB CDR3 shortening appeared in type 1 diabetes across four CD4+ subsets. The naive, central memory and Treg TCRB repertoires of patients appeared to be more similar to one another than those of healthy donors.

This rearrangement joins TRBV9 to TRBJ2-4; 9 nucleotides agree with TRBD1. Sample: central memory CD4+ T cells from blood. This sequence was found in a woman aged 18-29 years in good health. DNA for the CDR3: TGTGCCAGCAGCGTCGAGACAGGGGGTAGCATTCAGTACTTC. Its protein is CASSVETGGSIQYF.